Listed below are T cell receptor beta chains from one sample, sequenced in a study of blood T cell repertoires in COVID-19. TCRdb's copy holds only in-frame clones and misses some; the assay was immunoSEQ multiplex PCR. This table has approximately 110,000 clones, over 75% appearing once. The sample consisted of peripheral blood. Source of these receptors: a man in his 70s with active or convalescent COVID-19. The CDR3 runs from the conserved cysteine through the conserved F or W. Fields, in order: CDR3 length, J gene, V gene, D gene, clone size, CDR3 protein, CDR3 DNA. D genes are given only for firm matches. Rows give clone size only sometimes, using once, few, many, or a class for an expanded clone.

15	TRBJ1-3	TRBV6-5	TRBD1	NA	CASSLDRDSGNTIYF	TGTGCCAGCAGCCTCGACAGGGACTCTGGAAACACCATATATTTT
14	TRBJ1-4	TRBV6-5	NA	NA	CASTLQGGDEKLFF	TGTGCCAGCACACTACAGGGAGGGGATGAAAAACTGTTTTTT
14	TRBJ2-1	TRBV2	TRBD2	NA	CASNRLAGYNEQFF	TGTGCCAGCAATCGACTAGCGGGGTACAATGAGCAGTTCTTC
12	TRBJ1-1	TRBV10-3	NA	NA	CAISESATGAFF	TGTGCCATCAGTGAGTCGGCCACAGGGGCTTTCTTT
18	TRBJ2-1	TRBV18	TRBD2	NA	CASSPLPYTSGGYNEQFF	TGTGCCAGCTCACCGCTCCCCTATACTAGCGGGGGCTACAATGAGCAGTTCTTC
16	TRBJ1-3	TRBV6-1	TRBD1	NA	CASSEAWTGTGNTIYF	TGTGCCAGCAGTGAAGCGTGGACAGGGACTGGAAACACCATATATTTT
14	TRBJ1-1	TRBV7-2	NA	NA	CASSLAEGLGWAFF	TGTGCCAGCAGCTTAGCGGAGGGGCTCGGATGGGCTTTCTTT
15	TRBJ2-3	TRBV6-6	TRBD1	once	CASSSQGVMSDTQYF	TGTGCCAGCAGTTCACAGGGGGTGATGTCAGATACGCAGTATTTT
15	TRBJ1-1	TRBV30	NA	few	CAWSGTFEGDTEAFF	TGTGCCTGGAGTGGGACCTTCGAAGGGGACACTGAAGCTTTCTTT
13	TRBJ1-5	TRBV12-3/TRBV12-4	NA	NA	CASSPSTDQPQHF	TGTGCCAGCAGTCCAAGTACAGATCAGCCCCAGCATTTT
14	TRBJ2-7	TRBV11-2	NA	NA	CASSSGGAIYEQYF	TGTGCCAGCAGCAGCGGCGGGGCCATCTACGAGCAGTACTTC
14	TRBJ1-2	TRBV3-1/TRBV3-2	NA	NA	CASSQGTAGTGYTF	TGTGCCAGCAGCCAAGGAACGGCAGGGACAGGCTACACCTTC
16	TRBJ1-3	TRBV4-1	NA	NA	CASSRTWGNSGNTIYF	TGCGCCAGCAGTCGGACGTGGGGCAACTCTGGAAACACCATATATTTT
14	TRBJ1-2	TRBV6-6	TRBD1	NA	CASSYGTGNYGYTF	TGTGCCAGCAGTTACGGGACAGGGAACTATGGCTACACCTTC
12	TRBJ1-1	TRBV7-3	NA	NA	CASSSGYTEAFF	TGTGCCAGCAGCTCAGGATACACTGAAGCTTTCTTT
14	TRBJ2-7	TRBV28	NA	few	CASSLTGQTYEQYF	TGTGCCAGCAGTTTAACCGGACAGACCTACGAGCAGTACTTC
11	TRBJ1-5	TRBV28	NA	NA	CATRGNQPQHF	TGTGCCACCCGAGGCAATCAGCCCCAGCATTTT
14	TRBJ2-1	TRBV30	TRBD2	NA	CAWTAGGTYNEQFF	TGTGCCTGGACCGCGGGGGGTACCTACAATGAGCAGTTCTTC
15	TRBJ1-2	TRBV7-9	TRBD1	NA	CASSWPGQALEGYTF	TGTGCCAGCAGCTGGCCGGGACAGGCCCTAGAGGGCTACACCTTC
13	TRBJ1-3	TRBV12-5	NA	NA	CASGLGTSNTIYF	TGTGCTAGTGGTTTGGGGACATCGAACACCATATATTTT
17	TRBJ2-7	TRBV6-1	TRBD1	once	CASSGPRQGRSSYEQYF	TGTGCCAGCAGTGGCCCCCGACAGGGTAGGAGCTCCTACGAGCAGTACTTC
13	TRBJ1-2	TRBV19	NA	NA	CASSRGPGSGYTF	TGTGCCAGTAGTCGCGGCCCAGGGTCTGGCTACACCTTC
14	TRBJ1-2	TRBV7-9	NA	NA	CASSLVDRPEGYTF	TGTGCCAGCAGCTTAGTCGACAGGCCCGAAGGCTACACCTTC
12	TRBJ1-2	TRBV28	NA	NA	CASSSGQYGYTF	TGTGCCAGCAGTTCTGGCCAATATGGCTACACCTTC
12	TRBJ2-7	TRBV5-4	NA	NA	CASSLSGGEQYF	TGTGCCAGCAGCTTGTCCGGGGGCGAGCAGTACTTC
13	TRBJ1-1	TRBV6-5	NA	few	CASSHNSGAKAFF	TGTGCCAGCAGCCACAACAGCGGGGCGAAAGCTTTCTTT
14	TRBJ1-1	TRBV6-1	NA	NA	CASSEQGTMTEAFF	TGTGCCAGCAGTGAACAGGGCACGATGACTGAAGCTTTCTTT
18	TRBJ2-2	TRBV5-1	TRBD2	few	CASSRGLAGDVDTGELFF	TGCGCCAGCAGCCGGGGACTAGCGGGAGATGTCGACACCGGGGAGCTGTTTTTT
15	TRBJ2-1	TRBV24-1	TRBD1	NA	CATSDPGQGDNEQFF	TGTGCCACCAGTGATCCGGGACAGGGCGACAATGAGCAGTTCTTC
15	TRBJ1-4	TRBV27	NA	many	CASSLSLGSNEKLFF	TGTGCCAGCAGTTTATCACTGGGCAGTAATGAAAAACTGTTTTTT
14	TRBJ1-1	TRBV19	TRBD1	NA	CASRDRGRDTEAFF	TGTGCCAGTAGGGACAGGGGGCGGGACACTGAAGCTTTCTTT
15	TRBJ1-4	TRBV6-5	TRBD1	NA	CASSPRQGWDEKLFF	TGTGCCAGCAGTCCTCGACAGGGTTGGGATGAAAAACTGTTTTTT
12	TRBJ1-2	TRBV29-1	NA	NA	CSVEGQNYGYTF	TGCAGCGTTGAAGGCCAGAACTATGGCTACACCTTC
16	TRBJ2-2	TRBV5-1	NA	once	CASSLVGGLITGELFF	TGCGCCAGCAGCTTGGTCGGGGGATTGATCACCGGGGAGCTGTTTTTT
16	TRBJ1-1	TRBV11-2	TRBD1	NA	CASSLDRGQGKGEAFF	TGTGCCAGCAGCTTAGATAGGGGGCAGGGGAAGGGTGAAGCTTTCTTT
13	TRBJ1-2	TRBV12-3/TRBV12-4	NA	NA	CASSLTGPPGYTF	TGTGCCAGCAGTTTAACAGGCCCCCCGGGCTACACCTTC
15	TRBJ2-7	TRBV5-1	TRBD2	NA	CASSPRGVRADEQYF	TGCGCCAGCAGCCCACGGGGGGTGAGGGCCGACGAGCAGTACTTC
16	TRBJ2-1	TRBV28	TRBD2	few	CASSLVGLAGAEEQFF	TGTGCCAGCAGTTTAGTGGGACTAGCGGGAGCGGAGGAGCAGTTCTTC
15	TRBJ1-2	TRBV3-1/TRBV3-2	TRBD1	few	CASSQQTGQGLGYTF	TGTGCCAGCAGCCAACAAACCGGACAGGGGCTCGGCTACACCTTC
16	TRBJ1-5	TRBV28	TRBD1	NA	CASSSRDREVGQPQHF	TGTGCCAGCAGTTCCAGGGACAGGGAGGTCGGCCAGCCCCAGCATTTT
16	TRBJ2-3	TRBV4-1	TRBD2	NA	CASSQKGLASSDTQYF	TGCGCCAGCAGCCAAAAGGGACTAGCCAGTTCAGATACGCAGTATTTT
15	TRBJ1-2	TRBV5-8	NA	NA	CASSWEWGGADGYTF	TGTGCCAGCAGCTGGGAATGGGGGGGCGCAGATGGCTACACCTTC